This is a list of T cell receptor beta chains from one sample in a study of T-cell memory formation after mild COVID-19. TCRdb used MiXCR to reprocess the 5' RACE reads, holding one entry per CDR3 protein. The sample contains about 310,000 distinct CDR3 sequences, about 15% of which appear only once. The sample consisted of PBMCs or a T cell subset sorted from them (not recorded which). Source of these receptors: a man aged 18 to 29 who had mild COVID-19 (a few samples of this study predate the infection). Cell type and time point are not known. Each CDR3 is given with its conserved first and last residue. The D gene is left open where the match is weak. The size of a clone is reported for some rows only, either as once, few or many, or as a class for expanded clones.

abundance	v_gene	d_gene	j_gene	CDR3nt	CDR3aa
.	TRBV12-3/TRBV12-4	.	TRBJ2-7	TGTGCCAGCAGTTTCGTGACCGGCGAGCAGTACTTC	CASSFVTGEQYF
many	TRBV7-2	.	TRBJ2-2	TGTGCCAGCAGCCCTCAGGACACCGGGGAGCTGTTTTTT	CASSPQDTGELFF
.	TRBV29-1	.	TRBJ1-1	TGCAGCGTTAGACTTTGGAACACTGAAGCTTTCTTT	CSVRLWNTEAFF
few	TRBV4-2	.	TRBJ1-1	TGTGCCAGCAGCCAAGCGGACCAGGGCTACACTGAAGCTTTCTTT	CASSQADQGYTEAFF
few	TRBV19	TRBD1	TRBJ1-1	TGTGCCAGTCGACAGGGGATGGGGACTGAAGCTTTCTTT	CASRQGMGTEAFF
.	TRBV12-5	.	TRBJ1-1	TGTGCTAGTGGTAGCCGACAGAGGGAAGCTTTCTTT	CASGSRQREAFF
few	TRBV5-5	.	TRBJ1-1	TGTGCCAGCAGCAACTGGGACTTATTGTCTTACGCTGAAGCTTTCTTT	CASSNWDLLSYAEAFF
.	TRBV7-2	.	TRBJ1-2	TGTGCCAGCAGCTTAGCGCCGGTGGTATATGGCTACACCTTC	CASSLAPVVYGYTF
few	TRBV9	TRBD2	TRBJ2-2	TGTGCCAGCAGCGTAGGTTCCCAGCGGGGGATAGTCGGGGAGCTGTTTTTT	CASSVGSQRGIVGELFF
few	TRBV7-3	.	TRBJ2-2	TGTGCCAGCAGCTGGGGGATCGCCGGGGAGCTGTTTTTT	CASSWGIAGELFF
.	TRBV10-3	.	TRBJ1-1	TGTGCCATCAGTGAGTCAGTGGTTGGCACTGAAGCTTTCTTT	CAISESVVGTEAFF
many	TRBV7-9	.	TRBJ2-1	TGTGCCAGCAGTCTAGAGGACTGGAATGAGCAGTTCTTC	CASSLEDWNEQFF
.	TRBV9	TRBD1	TRBJ1-1	TGTGCCAGCAGGCGGACAGGGGGGGGTTACGCTGAAGCTTTCTTT	CASRRTGGGYAEAFF
few	TRBV12-3/TRBV12-4	TRBD2	TRBJ2-3	TGTGCCAGCAGTGCTAGCGGGGTAGATACGCAGTATTTT	CASSASGVDTQYF
many	TRBV5-5	.	TRBJ2-2	TGTGCCAGCAGACAAAAACAGGGTATCGACACCGGGGAGCTGTTTTTT	CASRQKQGIDTGELFF
.	TRBV5-5	.	TRBJ2-1	TGTGCCAGCAAGGGTTTGGGCGAGCAGTTCTTC	CASKGLGEQFF
few	TRBV5-1	.	TRBJ1-1	TGCGCCAGCAGCTTTAAGGCCGAAATGAACACTGAAGCTTTCTTT	CASSFKAEMNTEAFF
few	TRBV25-1	.	TRBJ2-2	TGTGCCAGCACTTGGGGGCACACGAACACCGGGGAGCTGTTTTTT	CASTWGHTNTGELFF
.	TRBV6-5	.	TRBJ2-2	TGTGCCAGCAGTCCCCCCCCTGAGGGCGGGGATTCGGGCGGGGAGCTGTTTTTT	CASSPPPEGGDSGGELFF
few	TRBV6-1	.	TRBJ2-1	TGTGCCAGCAGTGAGGCCTTGGGGGGCGGTAAAACCCTGACTCCTTTTGAGCAGTTCTTC	CASSEALGGGKTLTPFEQFF